Each of the 17 T cell receptor beta chains below was sequenced from the same sample in a study of CXCR3-negative and CXCR3-positive naive CD8 T cells. The study made its TRB cDNA libraries by 5' RACE, adding UMI labels. TCRdb re-called the 5' RACE reads and shows each CDR3 protein once, DNA omitted. The sample includes 43,000 or so distinct CDR3 sequences. Sequenced input: naive CXCR3- CD8+ T cells from blood. As for subset: CD45RO-CCR7+CD27+CD95- naive CD8+ T cells lacking CXCR3 (TNR3-). The receptors originated from a human donor in good health. Some clones in this sample may be carry-over from other donors' samples.

This rearrangement joins TRBV28 to TRBJ2-5; TCRdb reports TRBD1, a call that lacks DNA to check it against. Germline loops: CDR1 MDHEN, CDR2 SYDVKM. This CDR3 has 16 residues. This chain's CDR3 is CASSFQTGRDQETQYF.

The chain links TRBV12-3 or TRBV12-4 to TRBJ2-7; TCRdb calls TRBD2, which cannot be checked without DNA. The CDR3 totals 11 residues. The chain's CDR3 is CASSGPDEQYF.

The V and J genes are TRBV20-1 and TRBJ2-3; TCRdb reports TRBD2, a call that lacks DNA to check it against. The CDR3 is 17 amino acids. CDR1 is DFQATT and CDR2 is SNEGSKA in the germline V gene (reference sequence). Here the CDR3 reads CSARVIAGAGRADTQYF.

The V gene is TRBV28, the J gene TRBJ2-2; TCRdb reports TRBD2, a call that lacks DNA to check it against. Germline CDR1 MDHEN, CDR2 SYDVKM. CDR3 size: 13 residues. CDR3 sequence reads: CASTRGGPGELFF.

This chain joins TRBV7-7 and TRBJ2-5; TCRdb returns TRBD1, unconfirmable since there is no DNA. The germline V gene encodes CDR1 SSHAT and CDR2 FNYEAQ (reference sequence). The CDR3 totals 16 residues. The chain's CDR3 is CASSLELNRGQETQYF.

The chain links TRBV7-9 to TRBJ2-7; TCRdb reports TRBD2, a call that lacks DNA to check it against. This CDR3 comprises 15 residues. The germline V gene encodes CDR1 SEHNR and CDR2 FQNEAQ (reference sequence). The CDR3 spells CASSLGATLTYEQYF.

The chain joins TRBV2 to TRBJ2-7; TCRdb calls TRBD2, which cannot be checked without DNA. Per the germline V gene, CDR1 is SNHLY and CDR2 is FYNNEI. This CDR3 region has 13 residues. The CDR3 region is CASSVGSLREQYF.

The rearrangement joins TRBV29-1 to TRBJ2-7; TCRdb's D gene call, TRBD1, goes unchecked for lack of DNA. The CDR3 contains 14 residues. Germline V gene data show CDR1 as SQVTM and CDR2 as ANQGSEA. Here the CDR3 reads CSVLRTGYSYEQYF.

The chain joins TRBV7-8 to TRBJ2-7; without DNA, the TCRdb call of TRBD1 cannot be checked. The CDR3 has 18 residues. Germline V gene lookup returns CDR1 SGHVS and CDR2 FQNEAQ. The CDR3: CASPPDRAWERQSYEQYF.

This chain connects TRBV29-1 to TRBJ1-1. The germline V gene encodes CDR1 SQVTM and CDR2 ANQGSEA. The CDR3 contains 11 residues. The CDR3 sequence is CSVEVAAGAFF.

Here the CDR3 reads CASSYSTRYEQYF. The rearrangement links TRBV6-2 or TRBV6-3 to TRBJ2-7. The V gene's germline CDR1 is MNHEY and CDR2 SVGEGT. The CDR3 is 13 amino acids.

The chain combines TRBV7-9 with TRBJ2-2; TCRdb names TRBD1, which stays unverified in the absence of DNA. The CDR3 is 17 amino acids. CDR1 is SEHNR, CDR2 FQNEAQ, per germline (reference sequence). The CDR3: CASRRSPGQGRAGELFF.

The chain combines TRBV7-2 with TRBJ2-7; the D gene TCRdb calls, TRBD1, cannot be checked with no DNA. Germline V gives CDR1 SGHTA, CDR2 FQGNSA. The length of the CDR3 is 15 residues. The CDR3 protein is CASSLTDRGSGEQYF.

This chain joins TRBV29-1 and TRBJ2-1. Germline values: CDR1 SQVTM, CDR2 ANQGSEA. The CDR3 covers 14 residues. CDR3 region: CSVVGMMVYNEQFF.

The chain couples TRBV12-3 or TRBV12-4 to TRBJ1-2. This CDR3 spans 13 amino acids. The CDR3 region is CASSRRGPDGYTF.

This sequence joins TRBV6-6 and TRBJ1-1; with no DNA, the TCRdb D assignment of TRBD1 cannot be verified. The length of the CDR3 is 17 residues. From germline, CDR1 is MNHNY and CDR2 SVGAGI (reference sequence). The CDR3 protein is CASSYSGTPLGNTEAFF.

The chain has TRBV7-6 and TRBJ2-1. Germline CDR1 is SGHVS and CDR2 is FNYEAQ. The CDR3 is made up of 13 amino acids. The CDR3 region is CASSFFSYNEQFF.